The 30 T cell receptor beta chains below were found in one sample sequenced in a study of T cells in Graves' hyperthyroidism and ophthalmopathy. TCR beta CDR3 sequences were amplified from RNA transcripts. Carried out on the TCR CDR3, a first-round RT-PCR used the HTBI primer set. In TCRdb, the multiplex PCR reads were re-called with MiXCR into one record per CDR3 protein. The table has around 250,000 distinct CDR3 sequences, around 15% seen once. Sample: blood. These receptors were obtained from a woman between 18 and 30 years old with Graves' ophthalmopathy.

This clonotype appeared a single time. The chain joins TRBV7-2 to TRBJ1-2; D gene uncertain. CDR1 is SGHTA and CDR2 is FQGNSA in the germline V gene. The CDR3 is 12 amino acids. V gave up 8 bases and J gave up 0 bases, with 7 bases separating them. The CDR3 sequence: CASRHTNYGYTF. The DNA for the CDR3 is TGTGCCAGCCGACATACTAACTATGGCTACACCTTC.

The V gene is TRBV6-1, the J gene TRBJ2-1, with 12 nucleotides matching TRBD2. Germline lookup yields CDR1 MNHNS and CDR2 SASEGT. V was pared by 5 bases and J by 6 bases, with 8 bases of the junction left unmatched. The CDR3 consists of 16 residues. CDR3 nucleotide sequence: TGTGCCAGCAGTCCTACGACTAGCGGGAGTCCCAATGAGCAGTTCTTC. Its translation: CASSPTTSGSPNEQFF.

Details on this clonotype: This may stem from a read error, because a much larger clone lies one nucleotide away. This chain connects TRBV14 to TRBJ1-3; tentative D call: TRBD1 (6 bases). From germline, CDR1 is SGHDN and CDR2 FVKESK. The CDR3 is 19 residues long. Trimming removed 0 bases from V and 1 base from J, with 19 bases in between. CDR3 DNA: TGTGCCAGCAGCCAAGAAGGCGGTTGGCCAGGGGAATCTGGAAACACCATATATTTT. Translation gives CASSQEGGWPGESGNTIYF.

At least ten counts were recorded for this clonotype. The chain carries TRBV3-1 and TRBJ2-1; D ambiguous. CDR1 and CDR2 (germline): LGHDT, YNNKEL (reference sequence). V lost 2 bases, J lost 6 bases, and 8 bases lay in between. The CDR3 is 13 amino acids. The CDR3 coding sequence is TGTGCCAGCAGCCAACTTCGTGGCAATGAGCAGTTCTTC. Translated, it gives CASSQLRGNEQFF.

This clonotype was seen ten or more times. The chain carries TRBV28 and TRBJ2-2; possibly TRBD1 or TRBD2 for D (7 bases each). The CDR3 extends over 16 amino acids. V lost 2 bases and J lost 5, with 15 bases in between. Germline V CDR1 and CDR2: MDHEN, SYDVKM. The DNA of the CDR3 is TGTGCCAGCAGTTTAAGGCAGGGGGGGCAAACCGGGGAGCTGTTTTTT. Translating it yields CASSLRQGGQTGELFF.

This clonotype was observed at least ten times. The rearrangement links TRBV9 to TRBJ2-7; 7 bases map to TRBD1. Looked up from germline, CDR1 is SGDLS and CDR2 is YYNGEE. The CDR3 consists of 14 residues. V was pared by 4 bases and J by 4 bases, with 8 bases of the junction left unmatched. The CDR3 nucleotides read TGTGCCAGCAGCCCGACGGGACAGATTTACGAGCAGTACTTC. Its translation: CASSPTGQIYEQYF.

This clonotype has a count of ten or more. The V and J genes are TRBV29-1 and TRBJ2-7; 10 nucleotides align to TRBD1. The CDR3 is 14 amino acids. Germline CDR1 reads SQVTM; CDR2 reads ANQGSEA. Trimming took 5 bases from V and 6 from J; bases not matched to a gene: 10. In DNA form, the CDR3 reads TGCAGCGTTTCTATCCGGGACAGGGGAATCGAGCAGTACTTC. Amino acids: CSVSIRDRGIEQYF.

The chain is built from TRBV6-1 and TRBJ1-5, with 7 bases that match TRBD1. The germline V gene encodes CDR1 MNHNS and CDR2 SASEGT. This CDR3 region has 16 residues. V was clipped by 1 base and J by 7 bases; unmatched bases: 10. The CDR3 spells CASSEGAGGSRQPQHF. CDR3 nucleotides: TGTGCCAGCAGTGAAGGGGCAGGGGGAAGTCGGCAGCCCCAGCATTTT.

The chain recombines TRBV3-1 with TRBJ1-1; 8 bases are shared with TRBD1. V shed 4 bases and J 5 bases; nucleotides not matched to a gene: 9. Germline CDR1 LGHDT, CDR2 YNNKEL (reference sequence). The CDR3 is made up of 15 amino acids. The CDR3 sequence is CASSPADRDETEAFF. The CDR3 DNA sequence: TGTGCCAGCAGCCCCGCGGACAGGGACGAAACTGAAGCTTTCTTT.

This clonotype has ten or more counts. The rearrangement links TRBV27 to TRBJ2-1, with 7 nucleotides matching TRBD2. Germline CDR1 reads MNHEY; CDR2 reads SMNVEV (reference sequence). The CDR3 covers 16 residues. V trimming: 6 bases; J trimming: 0 bases; junction bases outside the gene matches: 8. CDR3 sequence reads: CASSVFGGSSYNEQFF. As DNA, the CDR3 is TGTGCCAGCAGCGTATTCGGGGGGAGCTCCTACAATGAGCAGTTCTTC.

This clonotype was counted at least ten times. V gene TRBV4-1 combines with J gene TRBJ2-1; the D call may be TRBD1 or TRBD2 (6 bases each). CDR3 length equals 17 residues. V was pared by 4 bases and J by 4 bases, with 20 bases between. The germline V gene encodes CDR1 MGHRA and CDR2 YSYEKL. This CDR3 is CASSRAASGAGYNEQFF. The CDR3 DNA follows: TGCGCCAGCAGCCGCGCGGCATCGGGGGCGGGTTACAATGAGCAGTTCTTC.

This clonotype was seen many times. The chain employs TRBV5-1 and TRBJ1-1; tentatively, D is TRBD1 (6 bases). This CDR3 comprises 15 residues. Germline V lookup: CDR1 SGHRS, CDR2 YFSETQ. The V end lost 5 bases, the J end lost 4 bases, and 18 bases lay between the germline ends. The CDR3 protein is CASRPGHHESTEAFF. CDR3 in DNA: TGCGCCAGCAGGCCGGGACACCATGAGAGCACTGAAGCTTTCTTT.

This chain links TRBV6-1 with TRBJ2-2; D gene uncertain. The CDR3 contains 12 residues. Trimming shortened V by 7 bases and J by 7 bases, and 10 bases separated the two germline ends. Germline V gene data show CDR1 as MNHNS and CDR2 as SASEGT. DNA for the CDR3: TGTGCCAGCACATATTTTGGCGGGGAGCTGTTTTTT. Protein: CASTYFGGELFF.

This clonotype was detected many times. The chain has TRBV27 and TRBJ2-1; 9 bases line up with TRBD1. The CDR3 sequence is 18 residues long. Germline CDR1 MNHEY, CDR2 SMNVEV (reference sequence). V shed 5 bases, J shed 5 bases, and the junction held 16 bases outside the gene matches. The CDR3 is CASSPLPGTGKRHNEQFF. In DNA form, the CDR3 reads TGTGCCAGCAGTCCTCTACCCGGGACAGGGAAGAGACACAATGAGCAGTTCTTC.

This clonotype was observed once. This sequence joins TRBV19 and TRBJ2-7; D uncertain. V lost 9 bases to trimming and J lost 3 bases, with 12 bases between them. CDR1 and CDR2 (germline): LNHDA, SQIVND (reference sequence). The CDR3 sequence is 12 residues long. CDR3 protein: CASTSRYYEQYF. The CDR3 DNA sequence: TGTGCCAGCACCTCCCGATACTACGAGCAGTACTTC.

This clonotype appeared many times. V usage is TRBV2 and J usage is TRBJ1-4; the D is unclear. Germline V gives CDR1 SNHLY, CDR2 FYNNEI. V was trimmed by 8 bases and J by 0 bases, leaving 13 bases between them. This CDR3 is built from 15 residues. CDR3 sequence: CASLEGRATNEKLFF. Written as DNA, the CDR3 is TGTGCCAGCTTGGAGGGAAGGGCAACTAATGAAAAACTGTTTTTT.

There are many counts of this clonotype. The junction differs from germline at one of its ends, possibly a read error. This sequence joins TRBV7-2 and TRBJ2-6, with 9 bases that match TRBD2. CDR1 and CDR2 from the germline V gene are SGHTA and FQGNSA. The CDR3 sequence is 17 residues long. CDR3 DNA sequence: TGTGCCAGCAGCCTCAACGGCGGGAGGGCCGGTCCCGGATTAGCTGACTTC. Protein sequence: CASSLNGGRAGPGLADF.

This clonotype was picked up many times. The J gene is TRBJ2-1, the V gene TRBV18, with TRBD2 matching 12 bases. J lost 2 bases, V lost 3 bases, and 11 bases had no gene match. There are 19 residues in the CDR3. Looked up from germline, CDR1 is KGHSH and CDR2 is LQKENI. CDR3 in DNA: TGTGCCAGCTCACCCCTCAGGACTAGCGGGATCTCGACCTACAATGAGCAGTTCTTC. The encoded protein is CASSPLRTSGISTYNEQFF.

CDR3 coding DNA: TGTGCCAGCAGCTTGCCCCTTCTGGGGGCGGGAAACACCATATATTTT. Residues: CASSLPLLGAGNTIYF. The V and J genes are TRBV7-9 and TRBJ1-3; a possible D gene is TRBD1 (6 bases). V lost 3 bases and J 4 bases, leaving 16 bases between the germline ends. The CDR3 is 16 residues long. The germline CDR1 and CDR2 sequences are SEHNR and FQNEAQ (reference sequence).

This clonotype was seen ten or more times. This rearrangement joins TRBV9 to TRBJ1-1, with D possibly TRBD1 on 5 matching bases. The CDR3 runs 16 residues. The germline V gene encodes CDR1 SGDLS and CDR2 YYNGEE. The V and J ends lost 4 bases and 1 base respectively, with 17 bases between them. CDR3 residues: CASSLRGDPKNTEAFF. The CDR3 DNA is TGTGCCAGCAGCTTGAGAGGGGACCCTAAGAACACTGAAGCTTTCTTT.

This CDR3 is CASSFERGIQPQHF. The CDR3 DNA follows: TGTGCCAGCAGTTTCGAAAGGGGGATTCAGCCCCAGCATTTT. The V call is TRBV28, the J call TRBJ1-5; D perhaps matches TRBD1 (6 bases). Germline V gene data show CDR1 as MDHEN and CDR2 as SYDVKM. The CDR3 consists of 14 residues. Trimming cost V 3 bases and J 6 bases, with 12 bases left between them.

In its sample, this clonotype was seen many times. The chain couples TRBV27 to TRBJ2-3, with TRBD2 identical over 12 bases. V was clipped by 4 bases and J by 2 bases; unmatched bases: 7. The CDR3 length is 17 residues. Germline V gene data show CDR1 as MNHEY and CDR2 as SMNVEV (reference sequence). Here the CDR3 reads CASSSPRTSGITDTQYF. CDR3 coding DNA: TGTGCCAGCAGTTCCCCCCGGACTAGCGGGATCACAGATACGCAGTATTTT.

This clonotype was observed many times. This chain joins TRBV5-1 and TRBJ2-3; D tentatively fits TRBD1 or TRBD2 (5 bases each). The CDR3 consists of 15 residues. Germline V gives CDR1 SGHRS, CDR2 YFSETQ. With 3 bases removed from V and 6 bases from J, the gap between germline ends came to 17 bases. The CDR3 coding sequence is TGCGCCAGCAGCTCCCTTGACTATCCAGGGGATACGCAGTATTTT. Its translation is CASSSLDYPGDTQYF.

This clonotype was counted many times. V is TRBV7-2 and J is TRBJ2-7; maybe TRBD1 (6 bases). The CDR3 runs to 14 residues. Germline V gives CDR1 SGHTA, CDR2 FQGNSA. The V end lost 1 base, the J end lost 2 bases, and 9 bases lay between the germline ends. CDR3 coding DNA: TGTGCCAGCAGCTTAGGGACAGTAACCTACGAGCAGTACTTC. Translation: CASSLGTVTYEQYF. The complete variable domain, with remaining parts taken from reference TRBV7-2 and TRBJ2-7, reads GAGVSQSPSNKVTEKGKDVELRCDPISGHTALYWYRQSLGQGLEFLIYFQGNSAPDKSGLPSDRFSAERTGGSVSTLTIQRTQQEDSAVYLCASSLGTVTYEQYFGPGTRLTVT.

This clonotype was found a few times. With a much larger clone just one base away, this may be a read error. The gene calls are TRBV7-3 and TRBJ2-3; 7 bases line up with TRBD2. In germline, CDR1 is SGHTA, CDR2 FQGTGA. The ends lost 1 base at V and 4 bases at J; junction bases unmatched: 2. The CDR3 totals 14 residues. This CDR3 is CASSLITSADTQYF. For the CDR3, the DNA is TGTGCCAGCAGCTTAATAACTAGCGCAGATACGCAGTATTTT.

This clonotype was recorded many times. This chain connects TRBV28 to TRBJ1-3, with a tentative D call TRBD1 (6 bases). Germline V gives CDR1 MDHEN, CDR2 SYDVKM. The CDR3 covers 15 residues. V was pared by 1 base and J by 4 bases, with 11 bases between. The CDR3 nucleotides are TGTGCCAGCAGTTTATTGACAGGCATAGGAAACACCATATATTTT. It specifies CASSLLTGIGNTIYF.

Ten or more counts support this clonotype. The V and J genes are TRBV4-3 and TRBJ1-1; 7 bases fit TRBD1. Germline trimming cut 0 bases from V and 4 bases from J; bases unmatched to any gene: 2. This CDR3 spans 14 amino acids. CDR1 and CDR2 (germline): LGHNA, YSLEER. CDR3 region: CASSQDSGGTEAFF. The CDR3 nucleotides read TGCGCCAGCAGCCAAGATTCAGGGGGCACTGAAGCTTTCTTT.

This clonotype has ten or more counts. The genes are TRBV9 and TRBJ1-1; tentative D call: TRBD1 (5 bases). The ends were cut back, 4 bases at V and 1 base at J, with 20 bases in the middle. CDR1 SGDLS and CDR2 YYNGEE come from the germline V gene. CDR3 size: 17 residues. The CDR3 sequence is CASSPQSGGGSNTEAFF. CDR3 nucleotide sequence: TGTGCCAGCAGCCCCCAATCGGGGGGGGGGTCGAACACTGAAGCTTTCTTT.

V usage is TRBV30 and J usage is TRBJ1-1; D unclear. V lost 0 bases to trimming and J lost 3 bases, with 8 bases between them. Looked up from germline, CDR1 is GTSNPN and CDR2 is SVGIG (reference sequence). The CDR3 runs to 13 residues. As DNA, the CDR3 is TGTGCCTGGAGTGTGGGAGGAGACACTGAAGCTTTCTTT. Protein product: CAWSVGGDTEAFF. Complete variable domain (other parts from reference TRBV30 and TRBJ1-1): SQTIHQWPATLVQPVGSPLSLECTVEGTSNPNLYWYRQAAGRGLQLLFYSVGIGQISSEVPQNLSASRPQDRQFILSSKKLLLSDSGFYLCAWSVGGDTEAFFGQGTRLTVV.

This clonotype was recorded at least ten times. This chain joins TRBV3-1 and TRBJ2-2; 12 nucleotides align to TRBD2. CDR1 and CDR2 from the germline V gene are LGHDT and YNNKEL (reference sequence). This CDR3 is 18 amino acids long. The junction had 10 bases not matched to a gene; V was cut back by 4 bases and J by 4 bases. The CDR3 region is CASSRASGGALGTGELFF. CDR3 coding DNA: TGTGCCAGCAGCCGGGCTAGCGGGGGGGCTCTGGGCACCGGGGAGCTGTTTTTT.